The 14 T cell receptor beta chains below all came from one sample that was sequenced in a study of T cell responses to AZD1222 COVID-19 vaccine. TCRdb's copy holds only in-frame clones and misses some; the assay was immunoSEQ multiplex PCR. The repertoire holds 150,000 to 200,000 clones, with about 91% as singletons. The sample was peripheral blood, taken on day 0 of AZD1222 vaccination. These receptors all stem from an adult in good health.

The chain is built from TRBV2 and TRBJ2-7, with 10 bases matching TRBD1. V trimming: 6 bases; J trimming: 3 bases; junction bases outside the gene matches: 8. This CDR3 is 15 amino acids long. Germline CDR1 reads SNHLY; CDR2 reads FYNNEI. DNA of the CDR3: TGTGCCAGCAGAATAACCCGGGACAGGGGCTACGAGCAGTACTTC. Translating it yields CASRITRDRGYEQYF.

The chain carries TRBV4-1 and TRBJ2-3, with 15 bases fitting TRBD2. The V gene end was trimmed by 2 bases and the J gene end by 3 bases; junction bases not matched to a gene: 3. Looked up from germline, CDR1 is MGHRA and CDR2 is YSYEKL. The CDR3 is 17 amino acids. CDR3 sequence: CASSQPGTSGRTDTQYF. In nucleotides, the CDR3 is TGCGCCAGCAGCCAACCCGGGACTAGCGGGAGGACAGATACGCAGTATTTT.

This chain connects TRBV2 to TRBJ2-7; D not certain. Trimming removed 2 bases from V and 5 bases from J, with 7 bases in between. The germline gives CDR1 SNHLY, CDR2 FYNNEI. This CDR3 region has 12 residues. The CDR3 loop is CASSESRHEQYF. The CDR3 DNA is TGTGCCAGCAGTGAATCGCGCCACGAGCAGTACTTC.

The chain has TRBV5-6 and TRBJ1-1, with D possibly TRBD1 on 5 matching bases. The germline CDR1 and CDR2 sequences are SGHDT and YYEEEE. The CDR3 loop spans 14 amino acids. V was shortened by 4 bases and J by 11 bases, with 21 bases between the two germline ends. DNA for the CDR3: TGTGCCAGCAGCAGCTGGGGGGTCGTATTAGTGGCTTTCTTT. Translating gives CASSSWGVVLVAFF. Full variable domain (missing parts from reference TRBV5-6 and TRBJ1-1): DAGVTQSPTHLIKTRGQQVTLRCSPKSGHDTVSWYQQALGQGPQFIFQYYEEEERQRGNFPDRFSGHQFPNYSSELNVNALLLGDSALYLCASSSWGVVLVAFFGQGTRLTVV.

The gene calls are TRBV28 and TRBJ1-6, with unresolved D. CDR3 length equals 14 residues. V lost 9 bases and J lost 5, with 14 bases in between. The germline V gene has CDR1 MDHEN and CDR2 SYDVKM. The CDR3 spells CASHRRLHNSPLHF. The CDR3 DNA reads TGTGCCAGTCACCGTCGACTGCATAATTCACCCCTCCACTTT.

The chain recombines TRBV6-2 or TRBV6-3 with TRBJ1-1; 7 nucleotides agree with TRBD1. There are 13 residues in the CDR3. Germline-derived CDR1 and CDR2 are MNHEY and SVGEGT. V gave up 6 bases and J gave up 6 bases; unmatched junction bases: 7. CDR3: CASSRQGLPEAFF. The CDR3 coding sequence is TGTGCCAGCAGCCGACAGGGCTTACCTGAAGCTTTCTTT.

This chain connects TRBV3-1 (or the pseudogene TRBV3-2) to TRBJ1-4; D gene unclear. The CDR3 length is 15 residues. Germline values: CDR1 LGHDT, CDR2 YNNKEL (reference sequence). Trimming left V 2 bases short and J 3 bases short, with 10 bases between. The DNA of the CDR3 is TGTGCCAGCAGCCAATCGTCAGGTTCTAATGAAAAACTGTTTTTT. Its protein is CASSQSSGSNEKLFF.

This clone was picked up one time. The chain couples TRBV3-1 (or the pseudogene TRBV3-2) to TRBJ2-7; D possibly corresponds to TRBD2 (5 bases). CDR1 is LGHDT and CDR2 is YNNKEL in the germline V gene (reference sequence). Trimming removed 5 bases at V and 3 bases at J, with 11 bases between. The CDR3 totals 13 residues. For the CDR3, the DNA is TGTGCCAGCAGCTGGACTCCGGGCTACGAGCAGTACTTC. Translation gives CASSWTPGYEQYF.

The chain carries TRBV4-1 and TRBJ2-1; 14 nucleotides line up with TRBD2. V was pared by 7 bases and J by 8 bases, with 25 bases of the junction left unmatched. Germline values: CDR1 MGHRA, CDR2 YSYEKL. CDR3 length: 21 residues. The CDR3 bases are TGCGCCAGCAAAGGGGAAGCAGGTTTAACCGCGGGACTAGCGGGAGTCGATGAGCAGTTCTTC. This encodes CASKGEAGLTAGLAGVDEQFF.

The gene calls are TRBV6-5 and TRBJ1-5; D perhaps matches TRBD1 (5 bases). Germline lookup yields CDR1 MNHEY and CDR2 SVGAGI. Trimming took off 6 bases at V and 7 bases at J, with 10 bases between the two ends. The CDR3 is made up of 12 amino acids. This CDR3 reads CASRDRGQPQHF. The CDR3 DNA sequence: TGTGCCAGCAGGGACCGGGGCCAGCCCCAGCATTTT.

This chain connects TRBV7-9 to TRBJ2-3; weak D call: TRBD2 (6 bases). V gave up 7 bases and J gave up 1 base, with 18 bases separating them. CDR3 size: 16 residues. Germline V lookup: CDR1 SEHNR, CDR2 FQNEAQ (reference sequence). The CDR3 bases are TGTGCCAGCATCGAAAACGGGGGAAGAGGCACAGATACGCAGTATTTT. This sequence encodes CASIENGGRGTDTQYF.

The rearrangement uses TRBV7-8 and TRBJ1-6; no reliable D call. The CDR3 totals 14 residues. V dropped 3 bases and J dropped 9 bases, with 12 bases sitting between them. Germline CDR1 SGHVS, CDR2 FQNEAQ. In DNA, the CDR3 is TGTGCCAGCAGCTTGTCCGGGATTCGTTCACCCCTCCACTTT. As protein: CASSLSGIRSPLHF. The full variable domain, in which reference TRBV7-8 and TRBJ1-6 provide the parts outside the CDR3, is GAGVSQSPRYKVAKRGQDVALRCDPISGHVSLFWYQQALGQGPEFLTYFQNEAQLDKSGLPSDRFFAERPEGSVSTLKIQRTQQEDSAVYLCASSLSGIRSPLHFGNGTRLTVT.

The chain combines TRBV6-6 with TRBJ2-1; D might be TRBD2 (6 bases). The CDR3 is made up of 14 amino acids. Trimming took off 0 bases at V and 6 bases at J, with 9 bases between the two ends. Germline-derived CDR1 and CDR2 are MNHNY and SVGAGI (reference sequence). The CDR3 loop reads CASSYSRLGNEQFF. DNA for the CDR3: TGTGCCAGCAGTTACTCCCGACTAGGCAATGAGCAGTTCTTC.

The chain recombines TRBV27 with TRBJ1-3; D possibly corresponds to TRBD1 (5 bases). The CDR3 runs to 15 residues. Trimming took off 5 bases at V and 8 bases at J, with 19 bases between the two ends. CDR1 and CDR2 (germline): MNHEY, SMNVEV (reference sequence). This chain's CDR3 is CASSPSNSIGDTIYF. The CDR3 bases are TGTGCCAGCAGTCCGTCAAATTCGATAGGGGACACCATATATTTT.